This T cell receptor (beta chain) is drawn from a study of beta chain features in type 1 diabetes. Study details: Across all samples, around 98 million sorted cells were examined. Study conclusions and caveats: Although PCR might favor shorter templates, it would do so equally in patients and controls.

The purity of all sorted populations exceeded 95%. This clone has just a few counts. Its matching antigen is unknown. Germline-derived CDR1 and CDR2 are SGDLS and YYNGEE. The ends were cut back, 0 bases at V and 4 bases at J, with 9 bases in the middle. The CDR3 has 14 residues. The isolated RNA, all of it, was reverse transcribed, so expressed TCRB transcripts were what got sequenced. The repertoire was sequenced with immunoSEQ multiplex PCR; TCRdb's copy has only in-frame clones and lacks some. The top ten hold approximately 4% of the sample, which has a few hundred thousand clones, 25% to 30% seen once.

Sequenced sample: central memory CD4+ T cells from blood. The sequence was obtained from a man younger than 40 in good health. The chain has TRBV9 and TRBJ2-3; no firm D call. The DNA for the CDR3 is TGTGCCAGCAGCGTAGGGAGCGTCGCAGATACGCAGTATTTT. It specifies CASSVGSVADTQYF.